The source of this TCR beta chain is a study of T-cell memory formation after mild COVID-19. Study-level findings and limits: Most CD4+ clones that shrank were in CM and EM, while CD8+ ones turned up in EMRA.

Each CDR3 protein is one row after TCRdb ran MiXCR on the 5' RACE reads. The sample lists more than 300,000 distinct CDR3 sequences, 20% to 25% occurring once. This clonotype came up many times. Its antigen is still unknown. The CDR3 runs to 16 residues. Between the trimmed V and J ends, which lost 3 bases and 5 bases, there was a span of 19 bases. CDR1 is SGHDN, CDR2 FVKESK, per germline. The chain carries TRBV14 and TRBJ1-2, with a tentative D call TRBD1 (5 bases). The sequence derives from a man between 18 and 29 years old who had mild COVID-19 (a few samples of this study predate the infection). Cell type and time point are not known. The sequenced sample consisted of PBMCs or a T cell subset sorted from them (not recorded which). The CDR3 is CASSHTLGGSSYGYTF. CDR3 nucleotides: TGTGCCAGCAGCCATACTCTCGGGGGATCCAGTTATGGCTACACCTTC.